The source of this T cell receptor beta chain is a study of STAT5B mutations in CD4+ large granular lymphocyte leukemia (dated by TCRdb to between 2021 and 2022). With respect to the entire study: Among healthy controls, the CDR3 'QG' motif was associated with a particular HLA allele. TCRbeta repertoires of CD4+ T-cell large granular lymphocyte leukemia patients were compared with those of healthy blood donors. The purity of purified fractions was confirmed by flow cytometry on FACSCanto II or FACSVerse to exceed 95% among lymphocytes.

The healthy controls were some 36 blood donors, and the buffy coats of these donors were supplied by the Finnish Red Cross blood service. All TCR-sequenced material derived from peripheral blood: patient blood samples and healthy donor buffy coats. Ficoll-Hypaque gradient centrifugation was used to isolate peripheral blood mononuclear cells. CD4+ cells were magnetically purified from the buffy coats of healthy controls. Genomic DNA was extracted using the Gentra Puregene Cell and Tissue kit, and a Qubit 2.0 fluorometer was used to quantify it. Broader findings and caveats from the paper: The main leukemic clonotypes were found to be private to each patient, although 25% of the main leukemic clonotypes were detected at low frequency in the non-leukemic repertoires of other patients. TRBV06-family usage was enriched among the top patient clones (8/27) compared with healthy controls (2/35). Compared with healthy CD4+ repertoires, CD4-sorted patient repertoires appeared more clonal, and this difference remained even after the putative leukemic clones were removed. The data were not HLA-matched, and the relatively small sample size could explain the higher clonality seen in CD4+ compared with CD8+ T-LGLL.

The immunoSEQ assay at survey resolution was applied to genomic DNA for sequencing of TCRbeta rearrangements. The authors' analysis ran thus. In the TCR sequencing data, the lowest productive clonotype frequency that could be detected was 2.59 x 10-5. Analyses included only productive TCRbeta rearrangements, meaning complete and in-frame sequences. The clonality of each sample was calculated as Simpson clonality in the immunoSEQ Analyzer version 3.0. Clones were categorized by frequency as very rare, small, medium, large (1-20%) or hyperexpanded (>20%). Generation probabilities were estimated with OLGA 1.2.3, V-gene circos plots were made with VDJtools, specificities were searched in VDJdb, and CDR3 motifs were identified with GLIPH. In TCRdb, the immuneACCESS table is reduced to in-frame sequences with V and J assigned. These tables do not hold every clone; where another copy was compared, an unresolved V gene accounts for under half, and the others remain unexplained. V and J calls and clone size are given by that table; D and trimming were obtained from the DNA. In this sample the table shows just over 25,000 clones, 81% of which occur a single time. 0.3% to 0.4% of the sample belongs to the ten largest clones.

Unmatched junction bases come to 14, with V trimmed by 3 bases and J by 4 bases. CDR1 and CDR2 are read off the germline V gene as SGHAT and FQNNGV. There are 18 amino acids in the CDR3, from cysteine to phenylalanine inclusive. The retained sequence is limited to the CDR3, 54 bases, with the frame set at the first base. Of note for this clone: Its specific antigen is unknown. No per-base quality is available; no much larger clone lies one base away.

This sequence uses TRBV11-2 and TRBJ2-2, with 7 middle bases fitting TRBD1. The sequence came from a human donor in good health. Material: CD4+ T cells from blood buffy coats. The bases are TGTGCCAGCAGCTTGTCCACCCCAGGGGGATTAAGCACCGGGGAGCTGTTTTTT. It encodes CASSLSTPGGLSTGELFF.